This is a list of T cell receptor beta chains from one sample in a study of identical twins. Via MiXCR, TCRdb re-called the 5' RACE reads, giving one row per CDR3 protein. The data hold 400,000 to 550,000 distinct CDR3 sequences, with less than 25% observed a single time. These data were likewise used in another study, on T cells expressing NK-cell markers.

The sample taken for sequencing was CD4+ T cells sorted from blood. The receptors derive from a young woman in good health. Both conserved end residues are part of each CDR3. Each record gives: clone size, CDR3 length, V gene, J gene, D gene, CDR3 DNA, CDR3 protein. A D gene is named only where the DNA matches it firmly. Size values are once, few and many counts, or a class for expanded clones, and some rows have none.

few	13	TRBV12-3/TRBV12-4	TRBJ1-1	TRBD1	TGTGCCAGCAACTTAGGGGGCCGTACTGAAGCTTTCTTT	CASNLGGRTEAFF
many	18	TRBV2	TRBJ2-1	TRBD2	TGTGCCAGCAGTGAAGCCCTACTAGCGGGAGTACCGTACAATGAGCAGTTCTTC	CASSEALLAGVPYNEQFF
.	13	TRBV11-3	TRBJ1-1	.	TGTGCCAGCAGGTTAAGAATGAACACTGAAGCTTTCTTT	CASRLRMNTEAFF
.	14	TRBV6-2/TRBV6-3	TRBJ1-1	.	TGTGCCAGCAAAGGAGGGGGTCGATACACTGAAGCTTTCTTT	CASKGGGRYTEAFF
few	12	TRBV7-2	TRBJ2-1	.	TGTGCCAGCAGCTTTGAGTCCCTTCGGCAGTTCTTC	CASSFESLRQFF
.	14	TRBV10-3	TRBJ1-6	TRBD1	TGTGCCACCACAGGGGGCGCGAATAATTCACCCCTCCACTTT	CATTGGANNSPLHF
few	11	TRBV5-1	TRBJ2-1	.	TGCGCCAGCAGGATGGGAGATGAGCAGTTCTTC	CASRMGDEQFF
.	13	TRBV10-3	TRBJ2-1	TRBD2	TGTGCCATCAGTCCTAGCGGGAGTGATGAGCAGTTCTTC	CAISPSGSDEQFF
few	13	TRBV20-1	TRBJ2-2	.	TGCAGTGGGTCGGGCAGACATACCGGGGAGCTGTTTTTT	CSGSGRHTGELFF
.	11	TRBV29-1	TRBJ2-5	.	TGCAGCGTTTACATACAAGAGACCCAGTACTTC	CSVYIQETQYF
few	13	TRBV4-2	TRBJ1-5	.	TGTGCCAGCAGCTACGGGTTTGATCAGCCCCAGCATTTT	CASSYGFDQPQHF
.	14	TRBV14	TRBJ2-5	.	TGTGCCAGCAGCCGAAGGGACTTTATGGAGACCCAGTACTTC	CASSRRDFMETQYF
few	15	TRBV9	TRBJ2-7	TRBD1	TGTGCCAGCAGCCCCCGGACAGGGAGTAACGGCGAGCAGTACTTC	CASSPRTGSNGEQYF
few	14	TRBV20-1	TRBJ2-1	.	TGCAGTGCACGGGGGACGCAATCCTACAATGAGCAGTTCTTC	CSARGTQSYNEQFF
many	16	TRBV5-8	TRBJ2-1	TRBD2	TGTGCCAGCAGCGCTAGCGGGACTAGCTCCTACAATGAGCAGTTCTTC	CASSASGTSSYNEQFF
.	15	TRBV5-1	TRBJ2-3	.	TGCGCCAGCAGCTACTCCCGATATAAGACAGATACGCAGTATTTT	CASSYSRYKTDTQYF
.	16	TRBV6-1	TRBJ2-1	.	TGTGCCAGCACCCCCGGCTACGGGGACTCCTACAATGAGCAGTTCTTC	CASTPGYGDSYNEQFF
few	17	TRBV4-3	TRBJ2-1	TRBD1	TGCGCCAGCAGCCAAGGTTCCGGGACAGAACTCTACAATGAGCAGTTCTTC	CASSQGSGTELYNEQFF
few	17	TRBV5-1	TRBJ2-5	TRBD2	TGCGCCAGCAGCTTGGGGGTATCTAGCGGGGTACAAGAGACCCAGTACTTC	CASSLGVSSGVQETQYF
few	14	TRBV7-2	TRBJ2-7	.	TGTGCCAGCAGCTTACCACCGAATCGGGTCGAGCAGTACTTC	CASSLPPNRVEQYF
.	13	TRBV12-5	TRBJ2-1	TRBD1	TGTGCTAGTGGTTCCACAGGGGGCAATGAGCAGTTCTTC	CASGSTGGNEQFF
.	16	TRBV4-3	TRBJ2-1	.	TGCGCCAGCAGCCAAGGAAGGTTGCTCACCTACAATGAGCAGTTCTTC	CASSQGRLLTYNEQFF
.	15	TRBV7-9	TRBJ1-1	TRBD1	TGTGCCAGCAGCCTGGGGACAGGGTTTAGCGCTGAAGCTTTCTTT	CASSLGTGFSAEAFF
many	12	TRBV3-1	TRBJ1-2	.	TGTGCCAGTACCACAGCTAACTATGGCTACACCTTC	CASTTANYGYTF
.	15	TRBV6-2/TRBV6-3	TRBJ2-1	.	TGTGCCAGCAGAAAAACAGGGAGCTCCTACAATGAGCAGTTCTTC	CASRKTGSSYNEQFF
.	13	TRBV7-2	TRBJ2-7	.	TGTGCCAGCAGCTTAGGTTCGGGGTACGAGCAGTACTTC	CASSLGSGYEQYF
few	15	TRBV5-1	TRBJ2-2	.	TGCGCCAGCAGCTTGGACCCACACGCGACCGGGGAGCTGTTTTTT	CASSLDPHATGELFF
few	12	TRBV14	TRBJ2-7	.	TGTGCCAGCAGCTATGCTCGCCACGAGCAGTACTTC	CASSYARHEQYF
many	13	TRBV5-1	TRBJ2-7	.	TGCGCCAGCAGCCCGGAGGGGTATGACGAGCAGTACTTC	CASSPEGYDEQYF
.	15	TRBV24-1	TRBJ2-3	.	TGTGCCACCAGTGACTTGGGACCGCCATACGGTACGCAGTATTTT	CATSDLGPPYGTQYF
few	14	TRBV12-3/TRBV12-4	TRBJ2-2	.	TGTGCCAGCAGTGCCGCTCGTTGGACCGGGGAGCTGTTTTTT	CASSAARWTGELFF
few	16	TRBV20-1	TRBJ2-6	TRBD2	TGCAGTGCTACTTCTAGCGGGAGGTCTGGGGCCAACGTCCTGACTTTC	CSATSSGRSGANVLTF
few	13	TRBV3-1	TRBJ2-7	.	TGTGCCAGCAGCCAACAGGGTTCCTACGAGCAGTACTTC	CASSQQGSYEQYF
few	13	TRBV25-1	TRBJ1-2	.	TGTGCCAGCAGACAGGGAAAATCGAGTGGCTACACCTTC	CASRQGKSSGYTF
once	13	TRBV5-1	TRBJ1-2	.	TGCGCCAGCCCCGAACAGTCCGGGGAAGGCTACACCTTC	CASPEQSGEGYTF
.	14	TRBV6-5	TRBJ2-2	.	TGTGCCAGCAGTTACGAAGGACGGACCGGGGAGCTGTTTTTT	CASSYEGRTGELFF
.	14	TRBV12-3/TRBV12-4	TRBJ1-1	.	TGTGCCAGCAGTTTCTCGGACAGTAACACTGAAGCTTTCTTT	CASSFSDSNTEAFF
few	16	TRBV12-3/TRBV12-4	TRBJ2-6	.	TGTGCCAGCAGCTTGGACGCCGGCTCTGGGGCCAACGTCCTGACTTTC	CASSLDAGSGANVLTF
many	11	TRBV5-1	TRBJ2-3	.	TGCGCCAGCAGCTTGGAAGATACGCAGTATTTT	CASSLEDTQYF
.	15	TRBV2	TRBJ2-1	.	TGTGCCAGCAGTCGGGAAGCGGGACACATCAATGAGCAGTTCTTC	CASSREAGHINEQFF
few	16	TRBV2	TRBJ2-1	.	TGTGCCAGCAGTGAAGGGGGTTCTGGAGGGAGGAATGAGCAGTTCTTC	CASSEGGSGGRNEQFF
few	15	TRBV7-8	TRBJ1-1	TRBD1	TGTGCCAGCAGCTTAGGGGGGCAGGGGGGGACTGAAGCTTTCTTT	CASSLGGQGGTEAFF
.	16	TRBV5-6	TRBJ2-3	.	TGTGCCAGCAGCTTGGCCTTTTTAGGGGGGGGGGATACGCAGTATTTT	CASSLAFLGGGDTQYF
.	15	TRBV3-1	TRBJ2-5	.	TGTGCCAGCAGCCAAGATCCGGGGCGCCCAGAGACCCAGTACTTC	CASSQDPGRPETQYF
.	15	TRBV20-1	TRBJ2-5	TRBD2	TGCAGTGCTAAACGGACTAGCGGGGCCCGGGTGACCCAGTACTTC	CSAKRTSGARVTQYF
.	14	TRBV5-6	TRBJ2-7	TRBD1	TGTGCCAGCAGCCGGGACAGGGGGAGGCACGAGCAGTACTTC	CASSRDRGRHEQYF
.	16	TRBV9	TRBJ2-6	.	TGTGCCAGCAGCGTAGCATGGAGCTCTGGGGCCAACGTCCTGACTTTC	CASSVAWSSGANVLTF
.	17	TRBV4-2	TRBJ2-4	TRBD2	TGTGCCAGCAGCCAAGTCGTGCTAGCGGTAGCCAAAAACATTCAGTACTTC	CASSQVVLAVAKNIQYF